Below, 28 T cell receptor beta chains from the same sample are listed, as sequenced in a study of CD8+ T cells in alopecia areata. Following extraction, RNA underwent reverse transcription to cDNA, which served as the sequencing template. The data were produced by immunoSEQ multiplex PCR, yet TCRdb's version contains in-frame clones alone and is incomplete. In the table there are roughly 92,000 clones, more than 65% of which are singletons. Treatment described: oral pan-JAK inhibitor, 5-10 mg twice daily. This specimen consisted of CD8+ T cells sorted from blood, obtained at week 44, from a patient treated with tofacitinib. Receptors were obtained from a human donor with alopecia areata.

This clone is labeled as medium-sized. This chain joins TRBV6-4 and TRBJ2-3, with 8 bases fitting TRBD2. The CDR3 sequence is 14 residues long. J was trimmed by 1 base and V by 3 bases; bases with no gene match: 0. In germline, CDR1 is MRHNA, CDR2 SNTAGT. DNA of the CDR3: TGTGCCAGCAGTGAGCGGGGGGGCACAGATACGCAGTATTTT. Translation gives CASSERGGTDTQYF.

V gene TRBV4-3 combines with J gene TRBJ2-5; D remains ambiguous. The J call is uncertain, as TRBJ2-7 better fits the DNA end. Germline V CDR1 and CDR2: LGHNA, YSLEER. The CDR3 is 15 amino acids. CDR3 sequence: CASSQDLAGSYEQYF. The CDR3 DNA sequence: TGCGCCAGCAGCCAAGATCTGGCAGGTTCCTACGAGCAGTACTTC.

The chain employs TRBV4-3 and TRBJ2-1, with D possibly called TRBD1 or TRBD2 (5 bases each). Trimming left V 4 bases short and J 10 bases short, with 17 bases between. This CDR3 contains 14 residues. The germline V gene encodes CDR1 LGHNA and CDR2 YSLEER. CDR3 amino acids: CASSPPGTLGEQFF. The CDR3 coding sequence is TGCGCCAGCAGCCCTCCCGGGACCCTGGGAGAGCAGTTCTTC.

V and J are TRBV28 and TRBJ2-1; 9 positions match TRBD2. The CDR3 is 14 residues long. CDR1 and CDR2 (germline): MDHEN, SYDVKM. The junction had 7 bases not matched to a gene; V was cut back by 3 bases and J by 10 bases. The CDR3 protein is CASSLGTSLLEQFF. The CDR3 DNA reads TGTGCCAGCAGTTTGGGGACTAGCTTACTCGAGCAGTTCTTC.

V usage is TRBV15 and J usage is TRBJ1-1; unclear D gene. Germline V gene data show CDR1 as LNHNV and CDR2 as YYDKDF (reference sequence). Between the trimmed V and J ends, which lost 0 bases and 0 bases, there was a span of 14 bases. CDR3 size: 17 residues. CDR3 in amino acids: CATSRDQAAEMNTEAFF. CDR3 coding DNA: TGTGCCACCAGCAGAGATCAAGCAGCCGAAATGAACACTGAAGCTTTCTTT.

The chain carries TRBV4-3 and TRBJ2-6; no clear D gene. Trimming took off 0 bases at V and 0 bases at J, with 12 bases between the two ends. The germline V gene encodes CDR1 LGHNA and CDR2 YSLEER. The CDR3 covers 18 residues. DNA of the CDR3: TGCGCCAGCAGCCAAGATACCTCCCCCGGCTCTGGGGCCAACGTCCTGACTTTC. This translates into CASSQDTSPGSGANVLTF.

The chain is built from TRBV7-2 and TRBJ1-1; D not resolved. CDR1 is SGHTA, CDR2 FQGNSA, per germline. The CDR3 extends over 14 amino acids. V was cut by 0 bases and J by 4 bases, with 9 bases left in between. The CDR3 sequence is CASSLAGRATEAFF. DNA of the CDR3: TGTGCCAGCAGCTTAGCAGGCAGAGCCACTGAAGCTTTCTTT.

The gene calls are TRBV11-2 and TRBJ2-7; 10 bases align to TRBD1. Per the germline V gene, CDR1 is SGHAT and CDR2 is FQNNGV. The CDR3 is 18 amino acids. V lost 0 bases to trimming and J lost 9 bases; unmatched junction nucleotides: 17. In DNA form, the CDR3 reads TGTGCCAGCAGCTTAGAGAGAATCCGGGACAGGGGAGACGGGGGGCAGTACTTC. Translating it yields CASSLERIRDRGDGGQYF.

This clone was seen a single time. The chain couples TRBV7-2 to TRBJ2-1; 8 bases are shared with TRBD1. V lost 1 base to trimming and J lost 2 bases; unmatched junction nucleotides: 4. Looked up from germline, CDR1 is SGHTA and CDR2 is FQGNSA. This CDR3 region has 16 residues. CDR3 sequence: CASSLGGTGTYNEQFF. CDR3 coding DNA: TGTGCCAGCAGCTTAGGGGGGACAGGTACCTACAATGAGCAGTTCTTC.

The CDR3: CASSLALGGELFF. The CDR3 DNA reads as TGTGCCAGCAGCTTAGCTCTAGGGGGGGAGCTGTTTTTT. The chain recombines TRBV7-2 with TRBJ2-2; D not resolved. CDR1 is SGHTA and CDR2 is FQGNSA in the germline V gene. CDR3 length: 13 amino acids. V lost 0 bases to trimming and J lost 8 bases, with 7 bases between them.

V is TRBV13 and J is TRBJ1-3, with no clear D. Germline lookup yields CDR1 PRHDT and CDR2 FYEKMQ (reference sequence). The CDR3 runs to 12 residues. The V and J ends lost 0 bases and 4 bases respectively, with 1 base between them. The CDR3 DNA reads TGTGCCAGCAGCTTAGGCGGAAACACCATATATTTT. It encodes CASSLGGNTIYF.

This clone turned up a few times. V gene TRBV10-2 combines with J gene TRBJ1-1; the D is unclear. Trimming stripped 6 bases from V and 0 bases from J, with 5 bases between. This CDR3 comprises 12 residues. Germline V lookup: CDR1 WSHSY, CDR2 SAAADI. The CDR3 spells CASSGVNTEAFF. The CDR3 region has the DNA TGCGCCAGCAGCGGGGTGAACACTGAAGCTTTCTTT.

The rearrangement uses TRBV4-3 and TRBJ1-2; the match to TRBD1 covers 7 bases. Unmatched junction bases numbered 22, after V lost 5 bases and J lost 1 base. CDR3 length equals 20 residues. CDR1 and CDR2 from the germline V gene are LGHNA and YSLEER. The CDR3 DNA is TGCGCCAGCAGCGAAGCCGAGAGGGGGCGGGACAACCGTATTAACTATGGCTACACCTTC. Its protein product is CASSEAERGRDNRINYGYTF.

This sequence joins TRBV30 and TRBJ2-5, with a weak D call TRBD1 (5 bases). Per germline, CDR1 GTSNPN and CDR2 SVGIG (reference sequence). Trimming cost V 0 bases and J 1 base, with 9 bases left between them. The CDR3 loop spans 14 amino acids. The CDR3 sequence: CAWSVQAGQETQYF. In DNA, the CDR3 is TGTGCCTGGAGTGTACAGGCAGGCCAAGAGACCCAGTACTTC.

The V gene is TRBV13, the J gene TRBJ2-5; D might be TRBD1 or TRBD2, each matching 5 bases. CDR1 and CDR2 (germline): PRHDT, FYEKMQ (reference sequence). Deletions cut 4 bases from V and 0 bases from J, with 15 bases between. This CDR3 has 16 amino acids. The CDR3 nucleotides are TGTGCCAGCAGCTCCCCGGGGCAGATATACCAAGAGACCCAGTACTTC. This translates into CASSSPGQIYQETQYF.

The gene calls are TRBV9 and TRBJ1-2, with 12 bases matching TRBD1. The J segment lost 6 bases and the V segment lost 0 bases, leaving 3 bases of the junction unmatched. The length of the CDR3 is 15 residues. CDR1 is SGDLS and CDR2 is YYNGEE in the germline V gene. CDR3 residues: CASSVEGQGADGYTF. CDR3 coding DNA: TGTGCCAGCAGCGTAGAGGGACAGGGGGCGGATGGCTACACCTTC.

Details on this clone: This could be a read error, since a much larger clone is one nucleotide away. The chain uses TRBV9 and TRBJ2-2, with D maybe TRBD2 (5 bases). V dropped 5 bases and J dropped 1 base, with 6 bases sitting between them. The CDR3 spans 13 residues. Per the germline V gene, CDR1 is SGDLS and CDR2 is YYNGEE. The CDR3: CASSAGNTGELFF. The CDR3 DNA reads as TGTGCCAGCAGTGCGGGGAACACCGGGGAGCTGTTTTTT.

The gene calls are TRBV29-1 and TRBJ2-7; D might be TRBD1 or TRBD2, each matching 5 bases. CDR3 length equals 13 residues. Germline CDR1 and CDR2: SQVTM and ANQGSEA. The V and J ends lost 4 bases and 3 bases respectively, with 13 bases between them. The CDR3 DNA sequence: TGCAGCGTTGGGGACCCCGGGGTCTACGAGCAGTACTTC. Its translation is CSVGDPGVYEQYF.

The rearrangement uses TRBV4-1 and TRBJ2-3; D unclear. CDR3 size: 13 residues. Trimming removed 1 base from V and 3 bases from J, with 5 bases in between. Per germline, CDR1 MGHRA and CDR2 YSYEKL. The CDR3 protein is CASSQVRTDTQYF. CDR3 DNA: TGCGCCAGCAGCCAAGTGAGGACAGATACGCAGTATTTT.

CDR3 sequence reads: CASSGQGANEQFF. The DNA for the CDR3 is TGTGCCAGCTCGGGACAGGGGGCGAATGAGCAGTTCTTC. The rearrangement links TRBV7-9 to TRBJ2-1; TRBD1 matches 12 bases. The CDR3 sequence is 13 residues long. Germline trimming cut 8 bases from V and 7 bases from J; bases unmatched to any gene: 3. Germline V gene sequence: CDR1 SEHNR, CDR2 FQNEAQ (reference sequence).

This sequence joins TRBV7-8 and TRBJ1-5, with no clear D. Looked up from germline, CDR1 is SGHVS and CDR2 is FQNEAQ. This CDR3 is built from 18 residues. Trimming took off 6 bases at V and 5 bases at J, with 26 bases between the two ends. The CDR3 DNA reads TGTGCCAGCAGGTTGGGCAGGAGTGGTGCCTTACCGGATCAGCCCCAGCATTTT. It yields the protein CASRLGRSGALPDQPQHF.

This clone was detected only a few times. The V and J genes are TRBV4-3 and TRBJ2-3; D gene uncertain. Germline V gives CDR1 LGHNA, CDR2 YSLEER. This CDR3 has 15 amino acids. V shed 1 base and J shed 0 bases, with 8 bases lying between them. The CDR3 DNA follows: TGCGCCAGCAGCCAAGGGTACGGCAGCACAGATACGCAGTATTTT. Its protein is CASSQGYGSTDTQYF.

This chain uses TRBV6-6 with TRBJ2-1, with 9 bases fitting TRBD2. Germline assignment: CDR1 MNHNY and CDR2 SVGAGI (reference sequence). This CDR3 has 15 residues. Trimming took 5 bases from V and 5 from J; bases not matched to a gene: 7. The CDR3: CASSPLTSGHNEQFF. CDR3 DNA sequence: TGTGCCAGCAGTCCACTGACTAGCGGTCACAATGAGCAGTTCTTC.

The DNA of the CDR3 is TGTGCCAGCAGTGCCCTGGGACACCGGGGCAATGAGCAGTTCTTC. Protein: CASSALGHRGNEQFF. V gene TRBV6-5 combines with J gene TRBJ2-1, with D maybe TRBD1 (6 bases). Germline CDR1 reads MNHEY; CDR2 reads SVGAGI. Trimming took 5 bases from V and 6 from J, leaving 17 bases between them. The CDR3 spans 15 residues.

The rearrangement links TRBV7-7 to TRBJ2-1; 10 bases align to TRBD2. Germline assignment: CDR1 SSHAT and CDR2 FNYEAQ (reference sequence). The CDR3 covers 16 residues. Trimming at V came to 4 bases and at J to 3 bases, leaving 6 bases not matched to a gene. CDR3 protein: CASSSASGGGYNEQFF. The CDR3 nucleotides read TGTGCCAGCAGCTCCGCCAGCGGGGGGGGCTACAATGAGCAGTTCTTC.

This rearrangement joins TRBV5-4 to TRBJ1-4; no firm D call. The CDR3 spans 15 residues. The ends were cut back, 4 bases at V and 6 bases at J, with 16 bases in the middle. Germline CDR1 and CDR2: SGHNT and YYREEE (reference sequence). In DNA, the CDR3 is TGTGCCAGCAGCCAAGAGCAGATAACAGATGAAAAACTGTTTTTT. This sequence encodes CASSQEQITDEKLFF.

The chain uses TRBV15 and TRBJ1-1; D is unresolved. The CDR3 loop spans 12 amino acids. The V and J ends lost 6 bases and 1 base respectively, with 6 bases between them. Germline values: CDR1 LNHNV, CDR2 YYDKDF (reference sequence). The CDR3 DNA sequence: TGTGCCACCAGATCCGGGAACACTGAAGCTTTCTTT. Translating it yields CATRSGNTEAFF.

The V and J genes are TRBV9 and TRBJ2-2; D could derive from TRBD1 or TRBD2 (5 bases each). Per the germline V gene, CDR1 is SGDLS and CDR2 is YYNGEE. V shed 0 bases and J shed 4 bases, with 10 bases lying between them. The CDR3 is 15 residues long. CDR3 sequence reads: CASSVDGAPTGELFF. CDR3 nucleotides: TGTGCCAGCAGCGTAGACGGGGCGCCCACCGGGGAGCTGTTTTTT.